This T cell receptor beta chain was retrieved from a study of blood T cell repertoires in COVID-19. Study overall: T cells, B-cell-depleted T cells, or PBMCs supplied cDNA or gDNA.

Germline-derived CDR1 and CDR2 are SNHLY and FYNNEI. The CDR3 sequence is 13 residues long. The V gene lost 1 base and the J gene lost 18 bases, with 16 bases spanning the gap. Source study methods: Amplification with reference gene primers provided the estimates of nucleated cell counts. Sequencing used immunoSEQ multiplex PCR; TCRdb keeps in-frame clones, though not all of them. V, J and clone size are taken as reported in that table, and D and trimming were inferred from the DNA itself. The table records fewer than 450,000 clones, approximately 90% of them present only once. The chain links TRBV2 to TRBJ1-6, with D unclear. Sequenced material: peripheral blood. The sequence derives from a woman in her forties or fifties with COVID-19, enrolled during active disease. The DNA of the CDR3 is TGTGCCAGCAGTGAAGGGGAGGGTACATCAGGCCACTTT. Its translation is CASSEGEGTSGHF. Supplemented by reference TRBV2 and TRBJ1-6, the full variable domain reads EPEVTQTPSHQVTQMGQEVILRCVPISNHLYFYWYRQILGQKVEFLVSFYNNEISEKSEIFDDQFSVERPDGSNFTLKIRSTKLEDSAMYFCASSEGEGTSGHFGNGTRLTVT.